These 9 T cell receptor beta chains originate from one sample sequenced in a study of cytomegalovirus exposure and HLA in healthy donors. The PCR made use of 60 Vbeta and 13 Jbeta primers. The method was immunoSEQ multiplex PCR; TCRdb's version includes in-frame clones alone and lacks a portion of them. Of tens of thousands of clones listed, 70% to 85% are singletons. The sample comprised PBMCs. All receptors come from a man aged 50 to 60 in good health and CMV-seronegative.

The V and J genes are TRBV7-8 and TRBJ1-2; possibly TRBD1 for D (5 bases). The germline gives CDR1 SGHVS, CDR2 FQNEAQ. Trimming removed 1 base at V and 7 bases at J, with 19 bases between. This CDR3 is built from 16 residues. CDR3 DNA: TGTGCCAGCAGCTTAGGGAACTTAAGGGGCCTTCCTGGCTACACCTTC. It yields the protein CASSLGNLRGLPGYTF.

V and J are TRBV5-6 and TRBJ2-7; D remains unclear. V was trimmed by 0 bases and J by 2 bases, leaving 3 bases between them. Germline CDR1 SGHDT, CDR2 YYEEEE. This CDR3 has 12 amino acids. The CDR3 spells CASSLAAYEQYF. The CDR3 DNA reads TGTGCCAGCAGCTTGGCGGCCTACGAGCAGTACTTC.

The V call is TRBV7-6, the J call TRBJ2-2, with TRBD2 matching 11 bases. CDR3 size: 17 residues. With V trimmed by 4 bases and J by 6 bases, 10 bases remained unmatched. Germline V gene data show CDR1 as SGHVS and CDR2 as FNYEAQ. CDR3 amino acids: CASSSLFSGGAPGELFF. The CDR3 DNA sequence: TGTGCCAGCAGCTCGCTCTTTAGCGGGGGGGCCCCCGGGGAGCTGTTTTTT.

Here the CDR3 reads CASSSNGGLVTQYF. The CDR3 bases are TGTGCCAGCAGTTCCAACGGGGGGTTGGTGACCCAGTACTTC. V usage is TRBV6-6 and J usage is TRBJ2-5; 7 bases fit TRBD2. V gave up 4 bases and J gave up 7 bases; unmatched junction bases: 9. The CDR3 length is 14 residues. CDR1 and CDR2 (germline): MNHNY, SVGAGI (reference sequence).

The chain uses TRBV28 and TRBJ1-1; tentative D call: TRBD1 (6 bases). Trimming cost V 3 bases and J 0 bases, with 17 bases left between them. The CDR3 contains 17 residues. Germline values: CDR1 MDHEN, CDR2 SYDVKM. The CDR3 region is CASSFNPGQSMNTEAFF. CDR3 DNA sequence: TGTGCCAGCAGTTTCAATCCCGGACAGTCGATGAACACTGAAGCTTTCTTT.

CDR3 in DNA: TGTGCCAGCCTACAACGGAGGGCCCGCGGTTTCCTAGCCAAAAACATTCAGTACTTC. As protein: CASLQRRARGFLAKNIQYF. The chain carries TRBV21-1 and TRBJ2-4; TRBD2, the table's D call, was not compared with the DNA. TRBV21-1 is a known pseudogene. This CDR3 spans 19 amino acids.

The rearrangement links TRBV30 to TRBJ2-7; 7 bases map to TRBD2. Germline lookup yields CDR1 GTSNPN and CDR2 SVGIG (reference sequence). The CDR3 extends over 17 amino acids. Trimming cost V 4 bases and J 5 bases; bases outside gene matches: 20. The CDR3 coding sequence is TGTGCCTGGATGGGGCCGAGCCCTAGCGGATCGGCCCACGAGCAGTACTTC. Translated: CAWMGPSPSGSAHEQYF.

This clone was recorded only once. The chain has TRBV7-2 and TRBJ2-1; 10 positions agree with TRBD2. Germline CDR1 SGHTA, CDR2 FQGNSA. The CDR3 is made up of 17 amino acids. V was pared by 5 bases and J by 7 bases, with 14 bases of the junction left unmatched. The CDR3 protein is CASSPRSGGAVGNEQFF. CDR3 DNA sequence: TGTGCCAGCAGCCCTAGGAGCGGGGGGGCCGTCGGAAATGAGCAGTTCTTC.

The V call is TRBV7-8, the J call TRBJ2-7, with 9 bases that match TRBD1. The junction had 16 bases not matched to a gene; V was cut back by 10 bases and J by 3 bases. There are 16 residues in the CDR3. Germline CDR1 reads SGHVS; CDR2 reads FQNEAQ. The CDR3 DNA sequence: TGTGCCAATCCCACAGGGGGCTCCACGACCTTCTACGAGCAGTACTTC. Translating gives CANPTGGSTTFYEQYF.